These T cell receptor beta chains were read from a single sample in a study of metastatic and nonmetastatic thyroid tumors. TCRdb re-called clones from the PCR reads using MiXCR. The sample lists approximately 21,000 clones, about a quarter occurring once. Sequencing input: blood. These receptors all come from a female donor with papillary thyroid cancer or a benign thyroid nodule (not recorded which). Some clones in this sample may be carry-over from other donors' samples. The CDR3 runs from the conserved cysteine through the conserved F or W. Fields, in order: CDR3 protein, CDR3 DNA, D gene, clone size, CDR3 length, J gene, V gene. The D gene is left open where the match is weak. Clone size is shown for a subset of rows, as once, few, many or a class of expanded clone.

CASSPPDSGNAIYF TGTGCCAGCAGCCCGCCGGACTCTGGAAACGCCATATATTTT . . 14 TRBJ1-3 TRBV7-2
CASSFSSNQPQHF TGTGCCAGCAGCTTTTCGAGCAATCAGCCCCAGCATTTT . medium-sized 13 TRBJ1-5 TRBV7-2
CASSLELVGDTQYF TGCGCCAGCAGCTTGGAGCTAGTAGGAGATACGCAGTATTTT . many 14 TRBJ2-3 TRBV5-1
CSAHDSPYGYTF TGCAGTGCTCACGACAGTCCCTATGGCTACACCTTC . medium-sized 12 TRBJ1-2 TRBV20-1
CASSTQGLASADTQYF TGTGCCAGCAGTACTCAGGGACTAGCTAGCGCAGATACGCAGTATTTT TRBD2 . 16 TRBJ2-3 TRBV28
CASSVGSGANVLTF TGTGCCAGCAGCGTAGGGTCTGGGGCCAACGTCCTGACTTTC . many 14 TRBJ2-6 TRBV9
CAWSLLAGNEQFF TGTGCCTGGAGCTTGCTAGCGGGGAATGAGCAGTTCTTC TRBD2 few 13 TRBJ2-1 TRBV30
CASTEMYSGGYTF TGTGCCAGCACCGAAATGTACAGTGGCGGCTACACCTTC . few 13 TRBJ1-2 TRBV6-1
CASSLAGTGNTIYF TGTGCCAGCAGCTTAGCAGGGACTGGAAACACCATATATTTT . medium-sized 14 TRBJ1-3 TRBV7-2
CASSSPGQKAFF TGTGCCAGCAGCTCCCCGGGACAGAAAGCTTTCTTT TRBD1 few 12 TRBJ1-1 TRBV7-3
CASSLTPWGGNEKLFF TGTGCCAGCAGCTTAACCCCCTGGGGAGGTAATGAAAAACTGTTTTTT . many 16 TRBJ1-4 TRBV11-2
CASRGRSNEKLFF TGTGCCAGCAGGGGGCGGTCTAATGAAAAACTGTTTTTT . many 13 TRBJ1-4 TRBV28
CAWSVGREFHEQYF TGTGCCTGGAGTGTTGGGCGGGAGTTCCACGAGCAGTACTTC TRBD2 many 14 TRBJ2-7 TRBV30
CASSLGRVPYEQYF TGTGCCAGCAGCTTGGGCAGGGTCCCCTACGAGCAGTACTTC . many 14 TRBJ2-7 TRBV5-4
CASSSTGQTGGYTF TGTGCCAGCAGTTCCACGGGACAGACGGGGGGCTACACCTTC TRBD1 many 14 TRBJ1-2 TRBV27
CASSPPRGMSSYEQYF TGTGCCAGCAGCCCCCCCAGGGGAATGAGCTCCTACGAGCAGTACTTC . many 16 TRBJ2-7 TRBV11-1
CASSLIGTKDTQYF TGTGCCAGCAGCTTAATCGGCACGAAAGATACGCAGTATTTT . . 14 TRBJ2-3 TRBV11-2
CSAREQNGDSPLHF TGCAGTGCTAGAGAACAGAATGGCGACTCACCCCTCCACTTT . medium-sized 14 TRBJ1-6 TRBV20-1
CASSFRQGTGYTF TGTGCCAGCAGCTTCCGACAGGGGACCGGCTACACCTTC TRBD1 . 13 TRBJ1-2 TRBV7-2
CAISVLSQGETQYF TGTGCCATCAGTGTACTCTCGCAAGGGGAGACCCAGTACTTC . . 14 TRBJ2-5 TRBV10-3
CATSRGSGSPHEQYF TGTGCCACCAGCAGAGGTAGCGGGAGCCCCCACGAGCAGTACTTC TRBD2 many 15 TRBJ2-7 TRBV15
CASSVAIFNSPLHF TGTGCCAGCAGTGTGGCGATCTTTAATTCACCCCTCCACTTT . few 14 TRBJ1-6 TRBV6-1
CASSLYTGSYNEQFF TGTGCCAGCAGCTTATATACGGGCTCCTACAATGAGCAGTTCTTC . few 15 TRBJ2-1 TRBV7-3
CASSDGRPMNTEAFF TGTGCCAGCAGCGACGGACGGCCGATGAACACTGAAGCTTTCTTT . many 15 TRBJ1-1 TRBV5-8
CAISESGVLPEQFF TGTGCCATCAGTGAGTCCGGGGTGCTACCCGAGCAGTTCTTC . many 14 TRBJ2-1 TRBV10-3
CASSRQGATDTQYF TGTGCCAGTAGCCGACAGGGAGCCACAGATACGCAGTATTTT TRBD1 . 14 TRBJ2-3 TRBV19
CASSPNPGTYGYTF TGTGCCAGCAGTCCAAACCCAGGGACCTATGGCTACACCTTC . few 14 TRBJ1-2 TRBV28
CASSWVQGGVSPLHF TGTGCCAGCAGTTGGGTCCAGGGGGGCGTTTCACCCCTCCACTTT TRBD1 many 15 TRBJ1-6 TRBV12-3/TRBV12-4
CASSLPGGRSEQFF TGTGCCAGCAGCTTGCCCGGGGGGCGGAGTGAGCAGTTCTTC . . 14 TRBJ2-1 TRBV7-2
CSARDNREWTEAFF TGCAGTGCTAGAGATAACAGGGAATGGACTGAAGCTTTCTTT . . 14 TRBJ1-1 TRBV20-1
CASSLVVNTEAFF TGTGCCAGCAGCTTAGTCGTCAACACTGAAGCTTTCTTT . many 13 TRBJ1-1 TRBV7-2
CASSQERGKAFF TGTGCCAGCAGCCAAGAACGGGGGAAAGCTTTCTTT . many 12 TRBJ1-1 TRBV4-2
CARARDKNYEQYF TGTGCCAGGGCCCGGGACAAAAACTACGAGCAGTACTTC . . 13 TRBJ2-7 TRBV27
CASSYGGAEQYF TGTGCCAGCAGTTATGGGGGGGCCGAGCAGTACTTC . many 12 TRBJ2-7 TRBV6-5
CASSLWGKGLTPQHF TGTGCCAGCAGTTTATGGGGAAAAGGGCTAACGCCCCAGCATTTT . many 15 TRBJ1-5 TRBV27
CASRDPSGTQYF TGCGCCAGCAGAGACCCATCAGGGACCCAGTACTTC . medium-sized 12 TRBJ2-5 TRBV4-3
CASSPDRRGGQYF TGCGCCAGCAGTCCCGACCGAAGGGGTGGGCAGTACTTC . many 13 TRBJ2-7 TRBV10-2
CATSVVGTGELFF TGTGCCACCAGTGTCGTGGGGACCGGGGAGCTGTTTTTT . many 13 TRBJ2-2 TRBV24-1
CASSAYPTGGANQRQHF TGCGCCAGCAGTGCCTACCCCACAGGGGGCGCGAATCAGCGCCAGCATTTT TRBD1 . 17 TRBJ1-5 TRBV28
CASRVVAAPYEQYF TGTGCCAGCAGAGTCGTAGCGGCCCCCTACGAGCAGTACTTC . many 14 TRBJ2-7 TRBV28
CAWAGLAGVPSYEQYF TGTGCCTGGGCGGGACTAGCGGGAGTTCCATCCTACGAGCAGTACTTC TRBD2 . 16 TRBJ2-7 TRBV30
CASRWESGNHSNQPQHF TGCGCCAGCAGGTGGGAGTCGGGGAATCATAGCAATCAGCCCCAGCATTTT . many 17 TRBJ1-5 TRBV10-1
CASSLDLAGITGELFF TGTGCCAGCAGCTTAGATCTGGCAGGGATAACCGGGGAGCTGTTTTTT . few 16 TRBJ2-2 TRBV11-2
CASSQLTSVQETQYF TGTGCCAGCAGCCAATTGACCAGCGTCCAAGAGACCCAGTACTTC . many 15 TRBJ2-5 TRBV3-1
CASSSTASTDTQYF TGTGCCAGCAGTTCGACAGCTAGCACAGATACGCAGTATTTT . . 14 TRBJ2-3 TRBV6-5